This TCR beta chain appears in the sequencing data of a study of blood T cell repertoires in COVID-19 (dated by TCRdb to the early 2020s). General notes on the study: Collaborator samples came from the United States, Italy and Spain and covered acute and convalescent phases of COVID-19. Where available, HLA class I and class II types were taken from metadata supplied by the sample provider and were not determined by assay-based typing. Deeply sampled blood TCRbeta repertoires from subjects exposed to, actively infected with, or recovered from COVID-19 were included in the dataset. Samples came from the ongoing ImmuneRACE study (first 160 participants) plus 1,254 subjects from 6 global collaborators. Sample metadata almost always included a de-identified subject ID, COVID-19 status, age in years and sex. The material from the prospective study consisted of cDNA or gDNA derived from T cells, B-cell-depleted T cells, or PBMCs. A freely available public database, intended as a resource for researchers studying the immune response to SARS-CoV-2, is where the repertoires were released.

Findings and caveats that apply to the study as a whole: The quantity of clinical and demographic metadata differed by source and by participant and was supplied without curation.

From a lookup of the germline V gene, CDR1 and CDR2 are SGHTA and FQGNSA. The CDR3 goes from the cysteine to the phenylalanine over 15 residues. The kept DNA is CDR3 alone, 45 bases in frame from the first base. V lost 2 bases and J lost 7 bases, and the count of bases not matched to a germline gene is 10. Details on this clone: The clone's antigen remains unknown. Base qualities are not recorded, but no much larger clone differs from it by a single base.

TCRbeta CDR3 regions were amplified from genomic DNA using the immunoSEQ Assay, a bias-controlled multiplex PCR. In the paper's pipeline: The number of nucleated cells in each sample was estimated from the amplification of reference gene primers within the assay. Sequence reads were collapsed and filtered to measure the absolute abundance of every unique TCRbeta CDR3 rearrangement. For each sample, productive Simpson clonality was calculated as the square root of Simpson's diversity index over productive rearrangements. Not all clones reach the TCRdb copy of this immuneACCESS table, which keeps in-frame sequences only. Checked studies attribute under half of the gap to unresolved V genes and leave the rest unexplained. Clone size and V and J calls were adopted from that table, with D and trimming inferred from the DNA. The sample table holds more than 65,000 clones, of which approximately 89% were seen once. The top ten clonotypes cover about 4.6% of the sample.

Whole blood was collected in K2EDTA tubes by collaborating institutions according to the institutions' own protocols. For TCRbeta analysis, collaborator samples were shipped as frozen whole blood, as isolated PBMCs, or as DNA extracted from either sample type. The sample was peripheral blood. In this chain, TRBV7-2 is recombined with TRBJ1-2, and 7 bases in between align with TRBD1. This sequence originates from a man at least 80 years old with acute or convalescent COVID-19. The bases are TGTGCCAGCAGCTTACGACAGGGTCTTTTAGTTGGCTACACCTTC. This yields the protein CASSLRQGLLVGYTF.